The 2 T cell receptor beta chains given below trace back to one sample, sequenced in a study of blood T cell repertoires in COVID-19. Sequencing used immunoSEQ multiplex PCR; TCRdb keeps in-frame clones, though not all of them. The sample lists some 240,000 clones, roughly 87% occurring once. Sequencing was performed on peripheral blood. Receptors originate from a man between 60 and 70 years old who had recovered from COVID-19.

The chain couples TRBV7-6 to TRBJ2-3, with 8 bases matching TRBD2. The V gene end was trimmed by 3 bases and the J gene end by 6 bases; junction bases not matched to a gene: 8. CDR3 length equals 15 residues. Germline loops: CDR1 SGHVS, CDR2 FNYEAQ. CDR3 nucleotide sequence: TGTGCCAGCAGCTTCTTACTAGCGGACACCGATACGCAGTATTTT. This encodes CASSFLLADTDTQYF. Full variable domain (rest looked up from reference TRBV7-6 and TRBJ2-3): GAGVSQSPRYKVTKRGQDVALRCDPISGHVSLYWYRQALGQGPEFLTYFNYEAQQDKSGLPNDRFSAERPEGSISTLTIQRTEQRDSAMYRCASSFLLADTDTQYFGPGTRLTVL.

The chain recombines TRBV10-2 with TRBJ1-2; perhaps TRBD1 as D (5 bases). This CDR3 is built from 13 residues. CDR1 WSHSY and CDR2 SAAADI come from the germline V gene. V was trimmed by 5 bases and J by 4 bases, leaving 11 bases between them. CDR3 in amino acids: CASSPGLGYGYTF. For the CDR3, the DNA is TGCGCCAGCAGTCCGGGACTGGGCTATGGCTACACCTTC.